These 30 T cell receptor beta chains were sequenced from one sample in a study of cytomegalovirus exposure and HLA in healthy donors (dated 2017 in TCRdb). The method was the immunoSEQ multiplex PCR assay. For the multiplex PCR, a mixture combining 60 forward primers for TCR Vbeta segments and 13 reverse primers for TCR Jbeta segments was used. As stored in TCRdb, this immuneACCESS dataset retains in-frame rearrangements with V and J assigned. A fraction of the clones does not appear; measured against another copy, unresolved V genes explain less than half of the discrepancy, and the remainder lacks a known reason. The sample table lists 150,000 to 200,000 clones, around 81% of them with a count of one. About 2% of the sample goes to the ten largest clones. Sequenced input: PBMCs. Source of these receptors: a woman aged 18 to 35 in good health and CMV-seropositive.

This rearrangement joins TRBV7-3 to TRBJ2-3, with a possible D match to TRBD2 (6 bases). CDR3 length: 15 residues. The germline V and J ends were trimmed by 6 bases and 4 bases, with 17 bases remaining between them. Per the germline V gene, CDR1 is SGHTA and CDR2 is FQGTGA. CDR3 coding DNA: TGTGCCAGCAGATCTCCAGTCGGGGGTCCAGATACGCAGTATTTT. Translation: CASRSPVGGPDTQYF.

The chain combines TRBV21-1 with TRBJ1-5; the table assigns TRBD1, which was not confirmed against the DNA. TRBV21-1 is labeled a pseudogene. The CDR3 is made up of 14 amino acids. The CDR3 region is CASPDRIANQPQHF. The CDR3 DNA reads as TGTGCCAGCCCCGACAGGATCGCCAATCAGCCCCAGCATTTT.

The chain couples TRBV13 to TRBJ1-6; a weak D match, TRBD1 (6 bases). This CDR3 contains 15 residues. The V end was cut by 5 bases, the J end by 10 bases, with 18 bases between. Germline V gives CDR1 PRHDT, CDR2 FYEKMQ (reference sequence). The CDR3 sequence: CASSAPQGGRSPLHF. The CDR3 coding sequence is TGTGCCAGCAGCGCGCCCCAAGGGGGTAGGTCACCCCTCCACTTT.

DNA of the CDR3: TGTGCCAGCAGCTTCACCCCGGGACAGCTCCAAGAGACCCAGTACTTC. Translating it yields CASSFTPGQLQETQYF. The genes are TRBV11-3 and TRBJ2-5; 7 nucleotides match TRBD1. V lost 3 bases and J lost 1; bases outside the gene matches: 8. The CDR3 sequence is 16 residues long. CDR1 is SGHNT and CDR2 is YENEEA in the germline V gene.

This chain joins TRBV6-6 and TRBJ2-1; no reliable D call. Per the germline V gene, CDR1 is MNHNY and CDR2 is SVGAGI (reference sequence). CDR3 length equals 14 residues. V was cut by 7 bases and J by 7 bases, with 17 bases left in between. CDR3 in amino acids: CASTMSSVGNEQFF. The CDR3 DNA reads as TGTGCCAGCACTATGAGCTCGGTCGGGAATGAGCAGTTCTTC.

The table lists this clone with a count of one. The CDR3 nucleotides read TGCGCCAGCAGCCCCGGGAGCTCCTACGAGCAGTACTTC. Its translation is CASSPGSSYEQYF. The rearrangement uses TRBV5-1 and TRBJ2-7; the D gene is possibly TRBD2 (6 bases). The V end was cut by 4 bases, the J end by 0 bases, with 8 bases between. Germline V gene data show CDR1 as SGHRS and CDR2 as YFSETQ. The CDR3 loop spans 13 amino acids.

The genes are TRBV30 and TRBJ1-2, with D maybe TRBD1 (6 bases). Trimming shortened V by 0 bases and J by 7 bases, and 9 bases separated the two germline ends. This CDR3 spans 12 amino acids. Germline values: CDR1 GTSNPN, CDR2 SVGIG (reference sequence). This CDR3 reads CAWSVGGVGYTF. As DNA, the CDR3 is TGTGCCTGGAGTGTAGGGGGGGTTGGCTACACCTTC.

The rearrangement uses TRBV11-2 and TRBJ2-7; 7 bases are shared with TRBD2. With V trimmed by 1 base and J by 5 bases, 5 bases remained unmatched. The CDR3 is 14 amino acids. Germline CDR1 and CDR2: SGHAT and FQNNGV. The CDR3 nucleotides are TGTGCCAGCAGCTTAGCCAGGGAGGGGCACGAGCAGTACGTC. It codes for CASSLAREGHEQYV.

The chain employs TRBV15 and TRBJ2-3, with D possibly matching TRBD1 (7 bases). Trimming pared 8 bases from V and 5 bases from J, leaving 14 bases between. There are 13 residues in the CDR3. Germline CDR1 and CDR2: LNHNV and YYDKDF (reference sequence). The CDR3 protein is CATQEGAQDTQYF. The DNA for the CDR3 is TGTGCCACCCAGGAGGGGGCGCAAGATACGCAGTATTTT.

The chain combines TRBV2 with TRBJ2-2, with TRBD2 matching 14 bases. CDR1 and CDR2 from the germline V gene are SNHLY and FYNNEI. The V segment lost 10 bases and the J segment 0 bases; nucleotides outside the gene matches: 10. The CDR3 totals 18 residues. CDR3 DNA sequence: TGTGCCACCCAGGGACTAGCGGGAGCCACTACGAACACCGGGGAGCTGTTTTTT. Residues: CATQGLAGATTNTGELFF.

V usage is TRBV28 and J usage is TRBJ1-1, with 10 bases lining up with TRBD1. Germline V gene data show CDR1 as MDHEN and CDR2 as SYDVKM. V shed 3 bases and J 4 bases; nucleotides not matched to a gene: 2. The CDR3 is 14 residues long. In DNA, the CDR3 is TGTGCCAGCAGTTTGGGACAGGGGACCACTGAAGCTTTCTTT. This encodes CASSLGQGTTEAFF.

The J gene is TRBJ1-1, the V gene TRBV27; TRBD1 agrees at 10 bases. Germline CDR1 MNHEY, CDR2 SMNVEV (reference sequence). The CDR3 consists of 13 residues. J lost 5 bases, V lost 10 bases, and 7 bases had no gene match. CDR3 sequence (DNA): TGTGCCACCCAAGACAGGGGGCTAACTGAAGCTTTCTTT. Residues: CATQDRGLTEAFF.

J is TRBJ2-3 and V is TRBV7-2; tentative D call: TRBD2 (5 bases). The V end lost 5 bases, the J end lost 0 bases, and 15 bases lay between the germline ends. CDR3 length: 16 residues. Germline lookup yields CDR1 SGHTA and CDR2 FQGNSA. The CDR3 is CASSPRTRGSTDTQYF. CDR3 nucleotide sequence: TGTGCCAGCAGCCCACGAACACGAGGGAGCACAGATACGCAGTATTTT.

This clone was picked up one time. The V and J genes are TRBV30 and TRBJ2-1, with D perhaps TRBD2 (5 bases). This CDR3 is built from 13 residues. V was clipped by 5 bases and J by 2 bases, with 10 bases between them. CDR1 GTSNPN and CDR2 SVGIG come from the germline V gene (reference sequence). The CDR3 here is CAWRRGTYNEQFF. The CDR3 coding sequence is TGTGCCTGGCGCCGAGGGACCTACAATGAGCAGTTCTTC.

This chain connects TRBV19 to TRBJ2-1; D is possibly TRBD2 (6 bases). Per germline, CDR1 LNHDA and CDR2 SQIVND (reference sequence). This CDR3 spans 14 amino acids. Between the trimmed V and J ends, which lost 1 base and 9 bases, there was a span of 13 bases. CDR3 residues: CASSIGDSNAEQFF. As DNA, the CDR3 is TGTGCCAGTAGTATAGGGGACTCCAATGCTGAGCAGTTCTTC.

This chain joins TRBV6-4 and TRBJ2-1; possible D gene TRBD2, 7 bases. The V end lost 5 bases, the J end lost 6 bases, and 11 bases lay between the germline ends. The germline V gene has CDR1 MRHNA and CDR2 SNTAGT. CDR3 length: 13 amino acids. The DNA of the CDR3 is TGTGCCAGCAGTCTAGGGGGGGTCAATGAGCAGTTCTTC. The encoded protein is CASSLGGVNEQFF.

In its sample, this clone was seen once. The chain carries TRBV2 and TRBJ1-1; D might be TRBD1 (6 bases). This CDR3 has 14 residues. Germline V gives CDR1 SNHLY, CDR2 FYNNEI. V was cut by 6 bases and J by 3 bases, with 14 bases left in between. The CDR3 DNA is TGTGCCAGCAGACGGGACACCACTTACACTGAAGCTTTCTTT. Its translation is CASRRDTTYTEAFF.

Only one count was recorded for this clone. The chain's CDR3 is CASRISQGGYGYTF. In nucleotides, the CDR3 is TGTGCCAGCAGAATCTCACAGGGCGGCTATGGCTACACCTTC. The V and J genes are TRBV6-6 and TRBJ1-2; D may be TRBD1 (6 bases). Per germline, CDR1 MNHNY and CDR2 SVGAGI (reference sequence). The CDR3 sequence is 14 residues long. Trimming left V 6 bases short and J 4 bases short, with 15 bases between.

The chain has TRBV6-1 and TRBJ2-3, with 10 bases lining up with TRBD2. Germline CDR1 is MNHNS and CDR2 is SASEGT. V lost 6 bases and J lost 2; bases outside the gene matches: 5. The CDR3 has 15 amino acids. The CDR3 protein is CASSFSGGSTDTQYF. The CDR3 DNA follows: TGTGCCAGCAGCTTTAGCGGGGGGTCCACAGATACGCAGTATTTT.

The rearrangement uses TRBV29-1 and TRBJ2-2; unclear D gene. This CDR3 is built from 11 residues. Trimming left V 6 bases short and J 2 bases short, with 4 bases between. Germline loops: CDR1 SQVTM, CDR2 ANQGSEA. The CDR3 nucleotides read TGCAGCGTCAGAAACACCGGGGAGCTGTTTTTT. Translation gives CSVRNTGELFF.

The chain has TRBV7-9 and TRBJ2-5; TRBD1 might be the D (5 bases). The CDR3 contains 14 residues. In germline, CDR1 is SEHNR, CDR2 FQNEAQ (reference sequence). Trimming took 5 bases from V and 3 from J, leaving 13 bases between them. CDR3 sequence reads: CASSRAGSEETQYF. CDR3 DNA sequence: TGTGCCAGCAGCCGGGCAGGGTCAGAAGAGACCCAGTACTTC.

The V and J genes are TRBV29-1 and TRBJ1-1, with D uncertain. CDR3 size: 14 residues. Per germline, CDR1 SQVTM and CDR2 ANQGSEA. The V end lost 3 bases, the J end lost 1 base, and 12 bases lay between the germline ends. The CDR3 sequence: CSVEVPRENTEAFF. CDR3 nucleotides: TGCAGCGTTGAGGTTCCCCGGGAGAACACTGAAGCTTTCTTT.

J is TRBJ2-5 and V is TRBV4-2; D is possibly TRBD2 (6 bases). V was pared by 3 bases and J by 1 base, with 15 bases between. This CDR3 is built from 16 residues. Germline CDR1 is LGHNA and CDR2 is YNFKEQ. CDR3 sequence: CASSQGGLPSQETQYF. The DNA for the CDR3 is TGTGCCAGCAGCCAGGGCGGACTACCAAGCCAAGAGACCCAGTACTTC.

The chain employs TRBV30 and TRBJ1-6, with 9 positions matching TRBD1. This CDR3 comprises 12 residues. V gave up 3 bases and J gave up 9 bases; unmatched junction bases: 0. Per the germline V gene, CDR1 is GTSNPN and CDR2 is SVGIG (reference sequence). CDR3 amino acids: CAWRTGGSPLHF. The DNA of the CDR3 is TGTGCCTGGAGGACAGGGGGTTCACCCCTCCACTTT.

V and J are TRBV5-1 and TRBJ2-7; weak D call: TRBD2 (5 bases). The V end lost 5 bases, the J end lost 5 bases, and 20 bases lay between the germline ends. Germline-derived CDR1 and CDR2 are SGHRS and YFSETQ. This CDR3 comprises 15 residues. The CDR3 sequence is CASRYSLRGWDEQYF. CDR3 bases: TGCGCCAGCAGGTACTCTCTACGAGGGTGGGACGAGCAGTACTTC.

This clone has more than one count but fewer than ten. This rearrangement joins TRBV7-6 to TRBJ1-2, with D hard to call. Germline assignment: CDR1 SGHVS and CDR2 FNYEAQ. This CDR3 spans 13 amino acids. The V and J ends lost 5 bases and 7 bases respectively, with 14 bases between them. The CDR3 region is CASSNLRGTGYTF. In DNA, the CDR3 is TGTGCCAGCAGCAACCTTCGGGGAACTGGCTACACCTTC. The full variable domain, in which reference TRBV7-6 and TRBJ1-2 provide the parts outside the CDR3, is GAGVSQSPRYKVTKRGQDVALRCDPISGHVSLYWYRQALGQGPEFLTYFNYEAQQDKSGLPNDRFSAERPEGSISTLTIQRTEQRDSAMYRCASSNLRGTGYTFGSGTRLTVV.

The chain employs TRBV28 and TRBJ1-4; 7 bases map to TRBD1. Germline V CDR1 and CDR2: MDHEN, SYDVKM. The CDR3 is 19 amino acids. V gave up 5 bases and J gave up 7 bases; unmatched junction bases: 22. This CDR3 reads CASSPWTGGGWGLIEKLFF. The CDR3 DNA reads as TGTGCCAGCAGTCCGTGGACAGGAGGGGGGTGGGGCCTAATTGAAAAACTGTTTTTT.

This chain uses TRBV6-1 with TRBJ2-2; TRBD1 agrees at 9 bases. The ends lost 3 bases at V and 3 bases at J; junction bases unmatched: 5. Germline CDR1 is MNHNS and CDR2 is SASEGT. The CDR3 extends over 16 amino acids. CDR3 amino acids: CASSDPTGGHTGELFF. The CDR3 DNA reads TGTGCCAGCAGTGACCCGACAGGGGGACACACCGGGGAGCTGTTTTTT.

The V and J genes are TRBV5-4 and TRBJ1-2; D is perhaps TRBD1 (6 bases). Between the trimmed V and J ends, which lost 4 bases and 7 bases, there was a span of 14 bases. Germline-derived CDR1 and CDR2 are SGHNT and YYREEE (reference sequence). The CDR3 has 13 residues. CDR3 sequence reads: CASSQRTALGYTF. The DNA of the CDR3 is TGTGCCAGCAGCCAAAGGACAGCTCTTGGCTACACCTTC. Based on the CDR3 plus reference TRBV5-4 and TRBJ1-2, the full variable domain is ETGVTQSPTHLIKTRGQQVTLRCSSQSGHNTVSWYQQALGQGPQFIFQYYREEENGRGNFPPRFSGLQFPNYSSELNVNALELDDSALYLCASSQRTALGYTFGSGTRLTVV.

The chain recombines TRBV5-6 with TRBJ2-7; a possible D gene is TRBD1 (6 bases). V gave up 5 bases and J gave up 3 bases, with 15 bases separating them. Looked up from germline, CDR1 is SGHDT and CDR2 is YYEEEE. The CDR3 has 14 amino acids. The CDR3 loop reads CASSSTGQNYEQYF. The CDR3 nucleotides are TGTGCCAGCAGTTCAACAGGACAGAACTACGAGCAGTACTTC.